This T cell receptor (beta chain) was documented in a study of cytomegalovirus exposure and HLA in healthy donors. Researchers ran the PCR with 60 Vbeta and 13 Jbeta primers. Data came from immunoSEQ multiplex PCR; TCRdb stores just in-frame clones and leaves some out. The table has under 170,000 clones, roughly 83% seen once. Germline assignment: CDR1 MGHRA and CDR2 YSYEKL. The CDR3 extends over 15 amino acids. Notes on this clone: The antigen is undetermined.

General study points: Indistinguishable V segments such as TRBV6-2 and TRBV6-3 were excluded. Researchers reported in a later analysis that common viral pathogens appeared linked to several top clusters. For TCR beta chains, V- and J-gene trimming was later linked to a missense DCLRE1C variant.

The TCR sequence derives from a human donor in good health. The specimen was PBMCs. The rearrangement uses TRBV4-1 and TRBJ2-5, with 10 bases fitting TRBD2. The J call may not be correct, given that the DNA end is closer to TRBJ2-7. The CDR3 spells CASSHPTSGNYEQYF. The CDR3, as DNA: TGCGCCAGCAGCCATCCTACTAGCGGGAATTACGAGCAGTACTTC.